This T cell receptor beta chain was identified in a study of cytomegalovirus exposure and HLA in healthy donors. Findings and limits, study-wide: Upon later analysis, HLA-associated TCR beta chains proved more clonally expanded than other, equally common chains. Among immune exposure information, only CMV serostatus was available. Sequencing likely produced, as an artifact, a cluster of highly shared sequence variants. Later on, an analysis found that several of the most significant clusters appeared to be linked to common viral pathogens, which included parvovirus B19.

With 1 base removed from V and 4 bases from J, the gap between germline ends came to 25 bases. The germline V gene has CDR1 SGHDN and CDR2 FVKESK. This CDR3 is built from 19 residues. Turning to this clone: Its antigen is unidentified.

The PCR used 60 Vbeta and 13 Jbeta primers. Using immunoSEQ multiplex PCR, the repertoire was profiled, and TCRdb retains in-frame clones only, with some absent. The sample has roughly 100,000 clones, 71% seen once. This clonotype was obtained from a female donor in good health and CMV-seronegative. The chain links TRBV14 to TRBJ1-2; D unresolved. Sequencing input: PBMCs. CDR3 DNA: TGTGCCAGCAGCCAAGTGAGTGGATTGTCCCGAGCGGTCTTCTATGGCTACACCTTC. Protein: CASSQVSGLSRAVFYGYTF.